The clone carrying this TCR beta chain appeared many times. Its antigen is still unknown. TCRdb reprocessed the reads with MiXCR, giving one entry per CDR3 protein. The table has 150,000 to 200,000 distinct CDR3 sequences, roughly 15% seen once. This sample was taken from a study of T cell repertoires in cytomegalovirus infection. Study results and caveats: The ex vivo response was dominated by HLA-C-restricted CMV-specific TCR beta clonotypes.

The CDR3 sequence is 14 residues long. Trimming stripped 1 base from V and 5 bases from J, with 11 bases between. The germline V gene has CDR1 SGHVS and CDR2 FQNEAQ. Sequenced sample: CD8+ T cells from PBMCs. The rearrangement uses TRBV7-8 and TRBJ1-1; D might be TRBD1 (6 bases). The origin of this receptor is a human donor in good health (CMV status not recorded). Some clones in this sample may be carry-over from other donors' samples. As DNA, the CDR3 is TGTGCCAGCAGCTTAGGGGGGCCGGGGACTGAAGCTTTCTTT. It translates to CASSLGGPGTEAFF. The variable domain in full, completed from reference TRBV7-8 and TRBJ1-1, reads GAGVSQSPRYKVAKRGQDVALRCDPISGHVSLFWYQQALGQGPEFLTYFQNEAQLDKSGLPSDRFFAERPEGSVSTLKIQRTQQEDSAVYLCASSLGGPGTEAFFGQGTRLTVV.